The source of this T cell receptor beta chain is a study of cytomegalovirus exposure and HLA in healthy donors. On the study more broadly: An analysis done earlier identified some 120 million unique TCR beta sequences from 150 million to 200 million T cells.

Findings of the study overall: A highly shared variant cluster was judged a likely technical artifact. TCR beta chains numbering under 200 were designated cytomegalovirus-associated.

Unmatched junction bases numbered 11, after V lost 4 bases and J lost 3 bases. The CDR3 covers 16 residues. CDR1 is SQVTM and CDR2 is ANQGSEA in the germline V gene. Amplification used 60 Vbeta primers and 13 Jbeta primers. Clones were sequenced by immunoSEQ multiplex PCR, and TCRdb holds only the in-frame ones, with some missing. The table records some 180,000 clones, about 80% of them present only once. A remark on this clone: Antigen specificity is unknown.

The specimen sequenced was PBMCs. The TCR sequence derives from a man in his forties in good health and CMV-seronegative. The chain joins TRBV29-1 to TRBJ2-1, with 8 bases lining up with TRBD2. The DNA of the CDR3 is TGCAGCGTTGGGGGTAGCGGGACCCCAGGCTACAATGAGCAGTTCTTC. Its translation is CSVGGSGTPGYNEQFF.